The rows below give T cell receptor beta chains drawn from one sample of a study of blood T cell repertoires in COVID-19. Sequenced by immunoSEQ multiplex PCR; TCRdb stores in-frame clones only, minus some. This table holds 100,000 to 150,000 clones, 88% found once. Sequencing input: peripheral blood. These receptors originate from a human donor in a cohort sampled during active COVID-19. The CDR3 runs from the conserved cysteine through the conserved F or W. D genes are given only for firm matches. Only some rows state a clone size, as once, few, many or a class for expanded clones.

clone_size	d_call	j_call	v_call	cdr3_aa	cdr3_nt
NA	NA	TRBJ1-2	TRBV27	CASSYNTNYGYTF	TGTGCCAGCAGTTACAATACTAACTATGGCTACACCTTC
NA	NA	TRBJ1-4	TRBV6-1	CASREDRMTEKLFF	TGTGCCAGCAGGGAAGACAGAATGACCGAAAAACTGTTTTTT
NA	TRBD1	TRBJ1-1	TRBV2	CASSQGGTEAFF	TGTGCCAGCAGTCAGGGGGGCACTGAAGCTTTCTTT
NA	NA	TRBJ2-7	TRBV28	CASSSTPYEQYF	TGTGCCAGCAGTTCCACTCCCTACGAGCAGTACTTC
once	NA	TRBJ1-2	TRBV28	CASADSYGYTF	TGTGCCAGCGCCGACAGCTATGGCTACACCTTC
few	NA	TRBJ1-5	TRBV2	CASRRGQTNQPQHF	TGTGCCAGCAGACGTGGACAGACCAATCAGCCCCAGCATTTT
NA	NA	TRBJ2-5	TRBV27	CASSPISVAGIETQYF	TGTGCCAGCAGCCCAATCTCCGTGGCGGGGATAGAGACCCAGTACTTC
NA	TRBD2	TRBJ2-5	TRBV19	CASSIWGGETQYF	TGTGCCAGTAGTATTTGGGGGGGGGAGACCCAGTACTTC
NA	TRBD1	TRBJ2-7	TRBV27	CASTIRQGTHEQYF	TGTGCCAGCACCATTCGACAGGGCACCCACGAGCAGTACTTC
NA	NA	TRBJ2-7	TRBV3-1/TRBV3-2	CASSQVQVAYIEQYF	TGTGCCAGCAGCCAGGTACAGGTTGCTTATATCGAGCAGTACTTC
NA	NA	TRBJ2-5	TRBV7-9	CASSSPLTGSQETQYF	TGTGCCAGCAGCTCCCCATTAACGGGGAGCCAAGAGACCCAGTACTTC
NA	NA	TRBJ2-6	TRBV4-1	CASSRMTSGANVLTF	TGCGCCAGCAGCCGAATGACTTCTGGGGCCAACGTCCTGACTTTC
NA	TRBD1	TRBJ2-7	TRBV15	CATSRATKDRGYEQYF	TGTGCCACCAGCAGAGCAACCAAGGACAGGGGCTACGAGCAGTACTTC
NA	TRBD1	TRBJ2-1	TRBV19	CASSTIGTGNNEQFF	TGTGCCAGTAGCACAATCGGGACAGGCAACAATGAGCAGTTCTTC
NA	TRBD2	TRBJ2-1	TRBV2	CASSIGTSGRNEQFF	TGTGCCAGCAGTATCGGAACTAGCGGAAGGAATGAGCAGTTCTTC
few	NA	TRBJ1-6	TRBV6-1	CASSFTEDNSPLHF	TGTGCCAGCAGCTTCACGGAGGATAATTCACCCCTCCACTTT
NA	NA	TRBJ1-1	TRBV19	CASKGQGYTEAFF	TGTGCCAGTAAAGGGCAGGGGTACACTGAAGCTTTCTTT
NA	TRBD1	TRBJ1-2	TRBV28	CASSQTGVGYTF	TGTGCCAGCAGTCAGACAGGGGTAGGCTACACCTTC
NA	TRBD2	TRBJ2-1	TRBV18	CASSPGLAYLTVQFF	TGTGCCAGCTCACCCGGACTAGCCTATCTTACGGTGCAGTTCTTC
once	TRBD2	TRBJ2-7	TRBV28	CASTWTSGYEQYF	TGTGCCAGCACCTGGACTAGCGGTTACGAGCAGTACTTC
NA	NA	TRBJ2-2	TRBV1	CTSSHPGSGRAAGELFF	TGCACCAGCAGCCACCCGGGAAGCGGGAGGGCCGCCGGGGAGCTGTTTTTT
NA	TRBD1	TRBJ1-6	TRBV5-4	CASSLGQADSPLHF	TGTGCCAGCAGCCTGGGACAGGCGGATTCACCCCTCCACTTT
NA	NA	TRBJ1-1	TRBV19	CASSPRGNTEAFF	TGTGCCAGTAGTCCCAGGGGGAACACTGAAGCTTTCTTT